The subject of this entry is one T cell receptor beta chain. As yet, its antigen is unknown. This entry comes from a study of OX40 agonist ivuxolimab in advanced cancers. On the study more broadly: The patients got ivuxolimab, which is an agonistic anti-OX40 (CD134) antibody. Each dose-escalation patient presented with hepatocellular carcinoma, melanoma, renal cell or head and neck cancer. At doses from 0.01 to 10 mg/kg, patients were given intravenous ivuxolimab every 2 weeks. Whole-study findings and limits: Average numbers of expanded clones were greater in CD8+ T cells than in CD4+.

CDR1 and CDR2 (germline): SGHNT, YYREEE (reference sequence). CDR3 length: 13 residues. Trimming took 2 bases from V and 6 from J, leaving 8 bases between them. The data were produced by immunoSEQ multiplex PCR, yet TCRdb's version contains in-frame clones alone and is incomplete. The sample yields some 64,000 clones, 70% to 90% seen once. The starting material was CD4+ or CD8+ T cells sorted from blood, obtained in a trial of the OX40 agonist ivuxolimab. The sequence came from an adult with an advanced solid tumor such as melanoma, head and neck, liver or kidney cancer. V is TRBV5-4 and J is TRBJ2-2; D not certain. CDR3 sequence reads: CASSFDTSGELFF. In DNA, the CDR3 is TGTGCCAGCAGCTTCGACACTTCCGGGGAGCTGTTTTTT.